The present T cell receptor beta chain was sequenced within a study of cytomegalovirus exposure and HLA in healthy donors. The study, taken as a whole, reports: CMV serostatus stood as the only immune exposure information on hand.

In the PCR, 60 Vbeta and 13 Jbeta primers were used. Libraries were prepared by immunoSEQ multiplex PCR; TCRdb keeps only in-frame clonotypes and omits some of them. This sample yields roughly 96,000 clones, of which roughly 74% are seen a single time; 13% to 15% belongs to the top ten. The CDR3 is 15 amino acids. CDR1 and CDR2 from the germline V gene are MNHEY and SVGAGI. V trimming: 5 bases; J trimming: 1 base; junction bases outside the gene matches: 3. This cohort consisted of healthy bone marrow donors. About this clone: Its antigen is not identified.

Sequencing was carried out using PBMCs. The V call is TRBV6-5, the J call TRBJ2-5, with 11 bases that match TRBD2. The origin of this receptor is a woman between 65 and 79 years old in good health and CMV-seropositive. This CDR3 reads CASSTLAGAQETQYF. The DNA for the CDR3 is TGTGCCAGCAGTACACTAGCGGGGGCCCAAGAGACCCAGTACTTC.